The rows below give T cell receptor beta chains drawn from one sample of a study of identical twins. TCRdb re-analysed the 5' RACE reads in MiXCR, keeping a single row per CDR3 protein. The repertoire holds approximately 600,000 distinct CDR3 sequences, around a tenth seen once, with more than 2.5% in the top ten. These same records also appear under a second study, on yellow fever vaccine responses in identical twins.

The sequencing sample was made of PBMCs. Source of these receptors: a woman aged 18-29 years in good health. CDR3s include the opening cysteine and the closing phenylalanine or tryptophan. A D gene is named only where the DNA matches it firmly. Rows give clone size only sometimes, using once, few, many, or a class for an expanded clone.

>TRBJ2-7|NA|NA|TRBV29-1
CSVEDNRANEQYF
TGCAGCGTTGAAGATAACAGGGCGAACGAGCAGTACTTC
>TRBJ2-1|TRBD2|few|TRBV10-3
CAITPGLAYNEQFF
TGTGCCATCACCCCGGGACTAGCTTACAATGAGCAGTTCTTC
>TRBJ2-1|TRBD1|few|TRBV10-3
CAISVGQGAGEQFF
TGTGCCATCAGTGTTGGACAGGGGGCCGGTGAGCAGTTCTTC
>TRBJ2-6|NA|NA|TRBV28
CASSGASSGANVLTF
TGTGCCAGCAGTGGGGCTAGCTCTGGGGCCAACGTCCTGACTTTC
>TRBJ1-5|NA|many|TRBV20-1
CSARVWGEGNQPQHF
TGCAGTGCTCGGGTTTGGGGGGAGGGCAATCAGCCCCAGCATTTT
>TRBJ2-1|NA|few|TRBV24-1
CATSDRVYNEQFF
TGTGCCACCAGTGACAGAGTTTACAATGAGCAGTTCTTC
>TRBJ2-7|NA|few|TRBV4-3
CASSQDRAVYEQYF
TGCGCCAGCAGCCAAGACAGGGCCGTCTACGAGCAGTACTTC
>TRBJ2-5|TRBD1|many|TRBV4-3
CASSQTLRTGQETQYF
TGCGCCAGCAGCCAAACTCTTAGGACAGGGCAAGAGACCCAGTACTTC
>TRBJ2-4|NA|many|TRBV20-1
CSAREGGRNIQYF
TGCAGTGCTAGGGAGGGGGGCCGAAACATTCAGTACTTC
>TRBJ2-3|NA|NA|TRBV29-1
CSVEKGGTDTQYF
TGCAGCGTTGAAAAAGGGGGCACAGATACGCAGTATTTT
>TRBJ1-2|NA|NA|TRBV6-1
CASRPPSPRTDGYTF
TGTGCCAGCCGACCCCCATCCCCTAGGACGGATGGCTACACCTTC
>TRBJ1-2|NA|NA|TRBV5-4
CASSFDQGDYGYTF
TGTGCCAGCAGCTTCGACCAAGGGGACTATGGCTACACCTTC
>TRBJ2-1|NA|few|TRBV27
CASSSRWRNEPEQFF
TGTGCCAGCAGTTCTAGGTGGCGGAACGAACCTGAGCAGTTCTTC
>TRBJ2-1|TRBD1|NA|TRBV7-2
CASSSPGQGLKNEQFF
TGTGCCAGCAGCTCCCCGGGACAGGGGTTGAAGAATGAGCAGTTCTTC
>TRBJ2-3|NA|few|TRBV5-1
CASSLEGGAPDTQYF
TGCGCCAGCAGCTTGGAAGGGGGGGCGCCAGATACGCAGTATTTT
>TRBJ2-3|NA|many|TRBV20-1
CSARVPGAATDTQYF
TGCAGTGCTAGAGTGCCGGGGGCTGCCACAGATACGCAGTATTTT
>TRBJ2-1|NA|NA|TRBV10-3
CAISEIDGEQFF
TGTGCCATCAGTGAGATTGACGGTGAGCAGTTCTTC
>TRBJ2-7|NA|NA|TRBV4-2
CARGPTLAGEQYF
TGTGCCAGGGGCCCGACGCTTGCGGGGGAGCAGTACTTC
>TRBJ2-1|NA|few|TRBV29-1
CSVEAVNEQFF
TGCAGCGTTGAAGCAGTCAATGAGCAGTTCTTC
>TRBJ2-1|TRBD2|NA|TRBV19
CASSSSGRSRNEQFF
TGTGCCAGTAGTAGTAGCGGGAGGTCTAGGAATGAGCAGTTCTTC
>TRBJ1-2|NA|NA|TRBV28
CASSSTTATYGYTF
TGTGCCAGCAGTTCCACGACAGCGACCTATGGCTACACCTTC
>TRBJ2-7|TRBD2|many|TRBV6-2/TRBV6-3
CAIGLAGESYEQYF
TGTGCCATCGGACTAGCGGGAGAGTCCTACGAGCAGTACTTC
>TRBJ2-2|NA|NA|TRBV29-1
CSGKVTGELFF
TGCAGCGGAAAAGTCACCGGGGAGCTGTTTTTT
>TRBJ2-3|TRBD2|NA|TRBV5-1
CASRTVAGGVDTQYF
TGCGCCAGCAGAACCGTGGCGGGAGGGGTAGATACGCAGTATTTT
>TRBJ2-1|TRBD2|few|TRBV12-3/TRBV12-4
CASSLGLAENYNEQFF
TGTGCCAGCAGTCTCGGTCTAGCGGAGAACTACAATGAGCAGTTCTTC
>TRBJ2-7|NA|many|TRBV7-9
CASSNGQVYEQYF
TGTGCCAGCAGTAACGGACAAGTCTACGAGCAGTACTTC
>TRBJ2-7|NA|NA|TRBV7-2
CASSLGLTLVGYEQYF
TGTGCCAGCAGCCTCGGGCTAACTCTTGTTGGTTACGAGCAGTACTTC
>TRBJ2-1|TRBD2|few|TRBV6-2/TRBV6-3
CASSYSRGLAGLGNEQFF
TGTGCCAGCAGTTACTCGAGAGGACTAGCGGGACTAGGGAATGAGCAGTTCTTC
>TRBJ2-2|TRBD1|NA|TRBV12-3/TRBV12-4
CASGPDRGPGELFF
TGTGCCAGCGGGCCGGACAGGGGACCTGGGGAGCTGTTTTTT
>TRBJ1-2|TRBD1|many|TRBV12-3/TRBV12-4
CASRKGQGYGYTF
TGTGCCAGCAGAAAGGGACAGGGCTATGGCTACACCTTC
>TRBJ2-1|TRBD2|NA|TRBV29-1
CSVALAGAPYNEQFF
TGCAGCGTTGCATTAGCGGGGGCCCCCTACAATGAGCAGTTCTTC
>TRBJ2-3|NA|many|TRBV29-1
CSVLVASSTDTQYF
TGCAGCGTTCTTGTTGCGAGCAGCACAGATACGCAGTATTTT
>TRBJ1-5|NA|many|TRBV27
CASSLLGQYQPQHF
TGTGCCAGCAGTTTACTGGGGCAGTATCAGCCCCAGCATTTT
>TRBJ2-2|NA|NA|TRBV4-3
CASSQVVAGELFF
TGCGCCAGCAGCCAAGTAGTAGCCGGGGAGCTGTTTTTT
>TRBJ2-5|NA|NA|TRBV27
CASSFGAVETQYF
TGTGCCAGCAGTTTCGGTGCGGTCGAGACCCAGTACTTC
>TRBJ2-3|TRBD2|NA|TRBV10-3
CAISPGGDTQYF
TGTGCCATCAGTCCCGGGGGGGATACGCAGTATTTT
>TRBJ2-7|NA|NA|TRBV27
CASSIDGTYEQYF
TGTGCCAGCAGCATAGACGGAACCTACGAGCAGTACTTC
>TRBJ2-7|TRBD2|NA|TRBV7-2
CASSLGLAGASYEQYF
TGTGCCAGCAGCCTAGGACTAGCGGGGGCGTCCTACGAGCAGTACTTC
>TRBJ2-4|TRBD1|many|TRBV9
CASGTEPGGKNIQYF
TGTGCCAGCGGAACAGAACCAGGGGGCAAAAACATTCAGTACTTC
>TRBJ1-2|NA|NA|TRBV4-1
CASSASGGPLIYYGYTF
TGCGCCAGCAGCGCCTCGGGGGGACCCCTTATTTACTATGGCTACACCTTC
>TRBJ2-2|TRBD2|NA|TRBV2
CASSAKLPTSGGDVGELFF
TGTGCCAGCAGTGCGAAACTGCCAACTAGCGGGGGAGATGTCGGGGAGCTGTTTTTT
>TRBJ2-1|NA|NA|TRBV27
CASSLTVHSLYNEQFF
TGTGCCAGCAGTTTGACAGTCCATTCCCTCTACAATGAGCAGTTCTTC
>TRBJ2-1|NA|many|TRBV5-1
CASSLAVSRNNEQFF
TGCGCCAGCAGCTTGGCCGTGAGCAGAAACAATGAGCAGTTCTTC
>TRBJ1-6|NA|NA|TRBV20-1
CSARGQTQRNSPLHF
TGCAGTGCTAGAGGACAGACCCAGCGTAATTCACCCCTCCACTTT
>TRBJ1-1|NA|many|TRBV20-1
CSARDPNGWGEAFF
TGCAGTGCTAGAGATCCCAATGGGTGGGGTGAAGCTTTCTTT
>TRBJ1-1|NA|many|TRBV7-2
CASSFPSGGTEAFF
TGTGCCAGCAGCTTTCCCTCGGGGGGCACTGAAGCTTTCTTT
>TRBJ2-4|TRBD2|many|TRBV6-1
CASSRTSGGGYSKNIQYF
TGTGCCAGCAGTCGGACTAGCGGGGGAGGCTATAGCAAAAACATTCAGTACTTC
>TRBJ2-7|TRBD2|few|TRBV5-1
CASSAGLAGKYYEQYF
TGCGCCAGCAGCGCGGGACTAGCGGGGAAATATTACGAGCAGTACTTC
>TRBJ2-5|TRBD1|NA|TRBV28
CASSNPTGEDQETQYF
TGTGCCAGCAGTAACCCGACAGGGGAAGACCAAGAGACCCAGTACTTC
>TRBJ2-1|TRBD2|many|TRBV20-1
CSARRLAGGNEQFF
TGCAGTGCTAGAAGGCTAGCGGGAGGAAATGAGCAGTTCTTC
>TRBJ1-1|TRBD1|few|TRBV29-1
CSVDRGLGNTEAFF
TGCAGCGTTGATAGGGGGCTCGGGAACACTGAAGCTTTCTTT
>TRBJ2-3|NA|NA|TRBV6-1
CASRPTGTSDTQYF
TGTGCCAGCAGGCCTACCGGGACATCAGATACGCAGTATTTT